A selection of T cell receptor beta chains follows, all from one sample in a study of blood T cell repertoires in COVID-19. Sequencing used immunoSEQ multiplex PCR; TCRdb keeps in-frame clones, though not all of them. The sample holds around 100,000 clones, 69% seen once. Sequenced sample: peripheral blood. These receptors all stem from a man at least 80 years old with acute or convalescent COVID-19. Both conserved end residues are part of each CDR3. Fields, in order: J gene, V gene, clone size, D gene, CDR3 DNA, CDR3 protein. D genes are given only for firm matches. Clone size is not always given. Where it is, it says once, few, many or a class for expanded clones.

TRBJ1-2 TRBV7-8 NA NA TGTGCCAGCAGCTCGGGGGGCTATGGCTACACCTTC CASSSGGYGYTF
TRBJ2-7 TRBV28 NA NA TGTGCCAGCAGTCCCAAATCCGCAGGGATTTACGAGCAGTACTTC CASSPKSAGIYEQYF
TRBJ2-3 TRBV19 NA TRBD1 TGTGCCAGTAGAGACAGGGGCGGGGGCACAGATACGCAGTATTTT CASRDRGGGTDTQYF
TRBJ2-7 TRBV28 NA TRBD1 TGTGCCAGCAGGGGGACAGGGGGCAAATACGAGCAGTACTTC CASRGTGGKYEQYF
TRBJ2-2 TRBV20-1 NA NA TGCAGTGCTAGTTCTGTCATGCGGAACACCGGGGAGCTGTTTTTT CSASSVMRNTGELFF
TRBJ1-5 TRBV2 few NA TGTGCCAGCAGTGAAGGTCAGGAATATCAGCCCCAGCATTTT CASSEGQEYQPQHF
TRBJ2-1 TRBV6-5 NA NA TGTGCCAGCAGTCAGGGACTGTACAATGAGCAGTTCTTC CASSQGLYNEQFF
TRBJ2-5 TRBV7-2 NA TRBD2 TGTGCCAGCAGCACAAGATCGACTAGCGGACTCGAGACCCAGTACTTC CASSTRSTSGLETQYF
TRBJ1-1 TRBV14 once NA TGTGCCAGCAGCCAAAGGGGGACAGAAGCTTTCTTT CASSQRGTEAFF
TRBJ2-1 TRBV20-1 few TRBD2 TGCAGTGCTAGTCCTAGCGGGGAGGGCGAGCAGTTCTTC CSASPSGEGEQFF
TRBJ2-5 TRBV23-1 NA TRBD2 TGCGCCAGCAGTCAAAGGACTAGCGGGGTTTTGGAGACCCAGTACTTC CASSQRTSGVLETQYF
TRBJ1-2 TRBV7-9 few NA TGTGCCAGCAGCTTCTTGGGGGAAGCGGGCGGCTACACCTTC CASSFLGEAGGYTF
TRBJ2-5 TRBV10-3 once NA TGTGCCACGTCATTAGCGGACCAAGAGACCCAGTACTTC CATSLADQETQYF
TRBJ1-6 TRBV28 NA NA TGTGCCAGCAGTTTGTCGACAGGCCAAACACCCCTCCACTTT CASSLSTGQTPLHF
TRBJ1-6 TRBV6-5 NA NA TGTGCCAGCAGTACCGGGATTTCTTCACCCCTCCACTTT CASSTGISSPLHF
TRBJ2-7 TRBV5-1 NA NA TGCGCCAGCAGCTTGGGTCGGCAGGGGGGCGAGCAGTACTTC CASSLGRQGGEQYF
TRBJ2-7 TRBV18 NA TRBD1 TGTGCCAGCTCACGGGACAGGGGCGGCGAGCAGTACTTC CASSRDRGGEQYF
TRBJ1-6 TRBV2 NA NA TGTGCCAGCAGACCGGACAGCACCTATAATTCACCCCTCCACTTT CASRPDSTYNSPLHF
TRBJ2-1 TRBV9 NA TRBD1 TGTGCCAGCAGCGTAGGAGGGGAGTACAGGGGAACCTACAATGAGCAGTTCTTC CASSVGGEYRGTYNEQFF
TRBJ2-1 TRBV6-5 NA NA TGTGCCAGCAGTTATCGCCCTGGGAGCTCCTACAATGAGCAGTTCTTC CASSYRPGSSYNEQFF
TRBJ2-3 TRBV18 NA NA TGTGCCAGCTCACAACACCCCCCTAGCGATACGCAGTATTTT CASSQHPPSDTQYF
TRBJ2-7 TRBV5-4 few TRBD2 TGTGCCAGCAGCTTGGCAGGGGCTAGCGGGAACTCCTACGAGCAGTACTTC CASSLAGASGNSYEQYF
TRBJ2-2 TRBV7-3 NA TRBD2 TGTGCCAGCAGCTCCCGACTAGCGGGAGGTGCCGGGGAGCTGTTTTTT CASSSRLAGGAGELFF
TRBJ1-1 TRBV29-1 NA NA TGCAGCGTCCTAGAAACTGAAGCTTTCTTT CSVLETEAFF
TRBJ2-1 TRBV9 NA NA TGTGCCAGCAGCAAAATGGGGCGGTCCGCCGTCAATGAGCAGTTCTTC CASSKMGRSAVNEQFF
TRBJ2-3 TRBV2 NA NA TGTGCCAGCAGTGACAGGGTGGATACGCAGTATTTT CASSDRVDTQYF
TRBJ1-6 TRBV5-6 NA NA TGTGCCAGCAGCTTGCAGGGGATGCTGAATAATTCACCCCTCCACTTT CASSLQGMLNNSPLHF
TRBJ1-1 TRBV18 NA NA TGTGCCAACCGGAGAGAAGCTGAAGCTTTCTTT CANRREAEAFF
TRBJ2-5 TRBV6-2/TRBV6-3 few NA TGTGCCAGCAGTTCCGCGACAGATTTTGGGGAGACCCAGTACTTC CASSSATDFGETQYF
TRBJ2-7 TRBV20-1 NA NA TGCAGTGCCCAGTTGAACGAGCAGTACTTC CSAQLNEQYF
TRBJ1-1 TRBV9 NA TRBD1 TGTGCCAGCAGCGGATCGACAGGGGCGAACACTGAAGCTTTCTTT CASSGSTGANTEAFF
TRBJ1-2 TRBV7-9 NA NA TGTGCCAGCAGCCTCTACGAGACGGGGGGCTACACCTTC CASSLYETGGYTF
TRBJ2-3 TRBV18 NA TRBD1 TGTGCCAGCTCACCTCCGGGACAGGTTATGAATACGCAGTATTTT CASSPPGQVMNTQYF
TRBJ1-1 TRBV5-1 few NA TGCGCCAGCAGCCCTGGCAGGATGAACACTGAAGCTTTCTTT CASSPGRMNTEAFF
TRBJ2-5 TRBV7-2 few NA TGTGCCAGCACCCCACAAGAGACCCAGTACTTC CASTPQETQYF
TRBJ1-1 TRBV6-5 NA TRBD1 TGTGCCAGCAGTCGGGACAGGGCGATGAACACTGAAGCTTTCTTT CASSRDRAMNTEAFF
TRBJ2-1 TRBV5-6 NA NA TGTGCCAGCAGCCCAGGGCGGTATGAGCAGTTCTTC CASSPGRYEQFF
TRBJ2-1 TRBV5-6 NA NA TGTGCCAGCAGCTATCCCGGGACTAATGAGCAGTTCTTC CASSYPGTNEQFF
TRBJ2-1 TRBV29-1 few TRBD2 TGCAGCGTTGGCGGGAGAAATGAGCAGTTCTTC CSVGGRNEQFF
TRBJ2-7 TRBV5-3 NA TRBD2 TGTGCCAGAAGCACCGAGCGGGAGTCCTCCTACGAGCAGTACTTC CARSTERESSYEQYF
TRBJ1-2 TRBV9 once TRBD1 TGTGCCAGCAGCGTGCAGGGGGCTACTTACTATGGCTACACCTTC CASSVQGATYYGYTF
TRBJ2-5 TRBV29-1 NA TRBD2 TGCAGCGTTGAAGATCCGAGCGGGAGATCCGAGACCCAGTACTTC CSVEDPSGRSETQYF
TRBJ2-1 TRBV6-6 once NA TGTGCCACTTCGGGGAACAATGAGCAGTTCTTC CATSGNNEQFF
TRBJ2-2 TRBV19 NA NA TGTGCCAGTAGCGGCAGGGAGAACACCGGGGAGCTGTTTTTT CASSGRENTGELFF
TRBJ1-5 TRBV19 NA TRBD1 TGTGCCAGCAAGGTCGGGACAGGGGGCAATCAGCCCCAGCATTTT CASKVGTGGNQPQHF
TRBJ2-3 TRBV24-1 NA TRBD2 TGTGCCACCGGACTAGCGGGCTCCACAGATACGCAGTATTTT CATGLAGSTDTQYF
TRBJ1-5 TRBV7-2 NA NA TGTGCCAGCAAACGAAGGGGCGGTGGTGGCAATCAGCCCCAGCATTTT CASKRRGGGGNQPQHF
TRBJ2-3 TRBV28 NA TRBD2 TGTGCCAGCAGTCCAGTCCTAGCGGGAGCGAGGATCACAGATACGCAGTATTTT CASSPVLAGARITDTQYF
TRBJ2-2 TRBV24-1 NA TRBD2 TGTGCCACCAGTGATTCTGCCCGGACTAGCGGGAGAGGGGTTTTTGGCGAGCTGTTTTTT CATSDSARTSGRGVFGELFF
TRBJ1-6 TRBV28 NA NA TGTGCCAGCAGGACCTCAGACAGCTCCTATAATTCACCCCTCCACTTT CASRTSDSSYNSPLHF
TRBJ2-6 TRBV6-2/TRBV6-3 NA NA TGTGCCAGCAGCTACTCTGGGGCCAACGTCCTGACTTTC CASSYSGANVLTF
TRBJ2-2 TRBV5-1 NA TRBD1 TGCGCCAGCAGGGAGCACAGGGGAAACACCGGGGAGCTGTTTTTT CASREHRGNTGELFF